The present T cell receptor beta chain was sequenced within a study of cytomegalovirus exposure and HLA in healthy donors. Study-level background: In a later analysis, the 90 to 150 validation repertoires were reported to have used the same platform as the roughly 610 first-cohort repertoires. Study results and caveats: Reportedly, cytomegalovirus status was diagnosed with high sensitivity and specificity. Rare sequences made up most TCRs, while some public TCRs were found in many donors.

There are 15 residues in the CDR3. Germline trimming cut 3 bases from V and 0 bases from J; bases unmatched to any gene: 1. CDR1 is SGHTA and CDR2 is FQGNSA in the germline V gene. Regarding this clone: Its cognate antigen is unknown.

While the first cohort had around 700 subjects, the donors belonged to the separate validation cohort of 100 to 150 subjects. Clones were read by immunoSEQ multiplex PCR, and TCRdb kept only the in-frame ones, dropping some. Of about 260,000 clones in the sample, 90% are singletons; the top ten hold approximately 3.1%. The chain uses TRBV7-2 and TRBJ1-3; 8 nucleotides align to TRBD1. Sample: PBMCs. The clonotype comes from a woman younger than 45 in good health and CMV-seronegative. CDR3 in amino acids: CASSFGTGSGNTIYF. CDR3 in DNA: TGTGCCAGCAGCTTCGGGACAGGCTCTGGAAACACCATATATTTT.